This section outlines one TCR beta chain sequence together with its context. Its cognate antigen is unknown. For the second PCR, which ran for roughly 6 to 12 cycles, a sample-barcoded 5' primer and a J-beta primer mix were used. TCRdb ran MiXCR on the 5' RACE reads and lists one entry per CDR3 protein. This repertoire shows about 1.7 million distinct CDR3 sequences, approximately 28% found once; its top ten account for roughly 8%. The CDR3 covers 14 residues. CDR1 and CDR2 from the germline V gene are DFQATT and SNEGSKA (reference sequence). Trimming pared 4 bases from V and 2 bases from J, leaving 12 bases between. The sample comes from a study of blood T cells in healthy people across ages. Overall study findings and caveats: TCR beta diversity per million T cells fell roughly linearly with age.

Isolated PBMCs totaled at least 6.5 million in each sample. Input material: blood. The chain combines TRBV20-1 with TRBJ1-5, with D possibly matching TRBD1 (5 bases). This TCR derives from a woman under 40 in good health. This CDR3 is CSAITSRGNQPQHF. The CDR3, as DNA: TGCAGTGCTATTACCTCCAGGGGCAATCAGCCCCAGCATTTT.